This entry features one T cell receptor (beta chain) sequence. Trimming left V 0 bases short and J 8 bases short, with 8 bases between. CDR1 and CDR2 (germline): SEHNR, FQNEAQ (reference sequence). This CDR3 has 13 residues. This sample is drawn from a study of blood T cell repertoires in COVID-19. Study information: Sources were T cells, B-cell-depleted T cells, or PBMCs; the material itself was cDNA or gDNA.

Methods used by the authors: Estimation of nucleated cell counts was performed using reference gene primer amplification. The table came from immunoSEQ multiplex PCR; TCRdb's copy has only in-frame clones and leaves some out. That table is the source of V, J and clone size, and D and trimming were worked out from the DNA. The top ten clones hold 2.5% to 4% of a sample with hundreds of thousands of clones, more than 75% of them seen once. This sequence joins TRBV7-9 and TRBJ2-1, with unresolved D. This TCR was recovered from a woman in her late teens or twenties who had recovered from COVID-19. Source material: peripheral blood. CDR3 nucleotides: TGTGCCAGCAGCTTAGCACTCAACGATGAGCAGTTCTTC. It is translated as CASSLALNDEQFF. Using reference TRBV7-9 and TRBJ2-1 for the parts outside the CDR3, the full variable domain is DTGVSQNPRHKITKRGQNVTFRCDPISEHNRLYWYRQTLGQGPEFLTYFQNEAQLEKSRLLSDRFSAERPKGSFSTLEIQRTEQGDSAMYLCASSLALNDEQFFGPGTRLTVL.